This T cell receptor beta chain was found in a study of blood T cells in healthy people across ages. A second about 6 to 11 cycle PCR used barcoded and J-beta primers. TCRdb re-called the 5' RACE reads with MiXCR, one entry per CDR3 protein. Among more than 900,000 distinct CDR3 sequences listed, approximately 25% were seen once. This clonotype was found many times. The CDR3 is 11 residues long. Trimming cost V 8 bases and J 2 bases, with 6 bases left between them. This sample also belongs to another study, concerning T cells of mothers and their children.

Sequencing was done on a sample of blood. The genes are TRBV12-3 or TRBV12-4 and TRBJ2-5, with D perhaps TRBD1 or TRBD2 (5 bases each). This clonotype was sampled from a girl aged 2-10 years in good health. CDR3: CASGGQETQYF. CDR3 coding DNA: TGTGCCAGCGGGGGTCAAGAGACCCAGTACTTC.